This T cell receptor (beta chain) was captured in a study of post-analysis software for immune sequencing data. About the study: Disease trajectories encompassed relapsing-remitting, secondary progressive and progressive-relapsing multiple sclerosis.

Findings and caveats of the study: The F measure placed samples prepared in the same batch into strongly shared clusters. When patients were compared with controls, four to six TRBV segments were more frequent, TRBV5-6, TRBV5-1 and TRBV20-1 among them. Comparison with controls showed significantly lower normalized Chao1 diversity in multiple sclerosis patients.

V lost 5 bases and J 0 bases, leaving 7 bases between the germline ends. The length of the CDR3 is 13 residues. This clonotype was found a few times. The antigen is undetermined. Carried by the TCR beta cDNA libraries were unique molecular identifiers. Each sample of roughly 0.9 to 11 million input T cells yielded 500,000 or so cDNA molecules, so each molecule approximated one T cell. MiXCR, run by TCRdb on the PCR reads, gives a single entry per CDR3 protein. The sample consists of hundreds of thousands of distinct CDR3 sequences, approximately 59% of them appearing once. The J gene is TRBJ1-1, the V gene TRBV12-3 or TRBV12-4; no definite D call. Sequenced sample: blood. The receptor was derived from a girl aged 2 to 9 with multiple sclerosis. The CDR3 reads CASSQSLNTEAFF. The CDR3 bases are TGTGCCAGCAGTCAATCGTTGAACACTGAAGCTTTCTTT.